This TCR beta chain was sequenced for a study of beta chain features in type 1 diabetes. Investigators reverse transcribed all isolated RNA, so they sequenced expressed TCRB transcripts. Sequencing used immunoSEQ multiplex PCR; TCRdb keeps in-frame clones, though not all of them. This table holds 35,000 to 50,000 clones, approximately 51% found once. Germline V lookup: CDR1 LNHDA, CDR2 SQIVND (reference sequence). This CDR3 contains 15 residues. V dropped 1 base and J dropped 4; count of bases not matched to a gene: 3. The V call is TRBV19, the J call TRBJ2-1; 8 bases are shared with TRBD2. This TCR was sampled from a woman aged 25 to 39 in good health. The sequenced sample consisted of stem cell memory CD4+ T cells from blood. CDR3 nucleotide sequence: TGTGCCAGTAGTATAGCGGGAGGGCCGTACAATGAGCAGTTCTTC. Translating it yields CASSIAGGPYNEQFF.